Below, 17 T cell receptor beta chains from the same sample are listed, as sequenced in a study of regulatory T cells in long-lasting Graves disease. For TCR beta, libraries came from iRepertoire HTBI primers and Arm-PCR of CDR3 regions. Using its own MiXCR run on the multiplex PCR reads, TCRdb lists one record per CDR3 protein. The data contain more than 350,000 distinct CDR3 sequences, 21% of them singletons. The time point denotes: persistent/refractory GD, antithyroid drugs over 5 years with positive TRAb. Construction of the TCR library relied on RNA isolated from PBMCs. Here the sequenced sample was peripheral blood mononuclear cells (PBMCs), taken when the disease was refractory, from a patient treated with antithyroid drugs. The receptors originated from a female donor with Graves disease.

This clonotype came up a few times. The chain uses TRBV5-6 and TRBJ1-2; the D gene is possibly TRBD1 (5 bases). V was cut by 3 bases and J by 4 bases, with 10 bases left in between. The CDR3 contains 13 residues. Looked up from germline, CDR1 is SGHDT and CDR2 is YYEEEE. CDR3 sequence reads: CASSSGGTYGYTF. CDR3 bases: TGTGCCAGCAGCTCCGGGGGAACCTATGGCTACACCTTC.

The rearrangement uses TRBV6-1 and TRBJ1-5; 9 positions agree with TRBD1. The CDR3 loop spans 15 amino acids. With V trimmed by 6 bases and J by 5 bases, 8 bases remained unmatched. CDR1 is MNHNS, CDR2 SASEGT, per germline. The CDR3 sequence: CASSQTGDRDQPQHF. The CDR3 DNA reads TGTGCCAGCAGCCAAACCGGGGACAGGGATCAGCCCCAGCATTTT.

Many counts were recorded for this clonotype. The chain combines TRBV5-6 with TRBJ2-7; 10 nucleotides match TRBD1. CDR1 and CDR2 from the germline V gene are SGHDT and YYEEEE. With V trimmed by 3 bases and J by 7 bases, 7 bases remained unmatched. The CDR3 has 14 amino acids. The CDR3 region is CASSSGDRGREQYF. The CDR3 nucleotides read TGTGCCAGCAGCTCCGGGGACAGGGGCAGGGAGCAGTACTTC.

The chain links TRBV30 to TRBJ1-5, with 10 nucleotides matching TRBD1. Germline CDR1 GTSNPN, CDR2 SVGIG (reference sequence). CDR3 size: 16 residues. Unmatched junction bases numbered 9, after V lost 3 bases and J lost 4 bases. CDR3 residues: CAWSAPDRGGNQPQHF. The CDR3 nucleotides are TGTGCCTGGAGCGCCCCGGACAGGGGGGGTAATCAGCCCCAGCATTTT.

This clonotype came up a few times. The chain joins TRBV15 to TRBJ1-6, with 8 bases identical to TRBD1. The CDR3 runs 15 residues. Trimming cost V 2 bases and J 10 bases; bases outside gene matches: 7. CDR1 LNHNV and CDR2 YYDKDF come from the germline V gene (reference sequence). In DNA, the CDR3 is TGTGCCACCAGCAGACCCGGGACAGGCGAATCACCCCTCCACTTT. Protein product: CATSRPGTGESPLHF.

The sample holds a few counts of this clonotype. The J gene is TRBJ1-2, the V gene TRBV18; D call uncertain. Trimming took off 6 bases at V and 2 bases at J, with 10 bases between the two ends. The CDR3 covers 13 residues. In germline, CDR1 is KGHSH, CDR2 LQKENI. The CDR3 region has the DNA TGTGCCAGCTCTCCCGGGAAGAACTATGGCTACACCTTC. Translated: CASSPGKNYGYTF. The full variable domain, its missing parts supplied by reference TRBV18 and TRBJ1-2, is NAGVMQNPRHLVRRRGQEARLRCSPMKGHSHVYWYRQLPEEGLKFMVYLQKENIIDESGMPKERFSAEFPKEGPSILRIQQVVRGDSAAYFCASSPGKNYGYTFGSGTRLTVV.

This clonotype was seen at least ten times. The J gene is TRBJ1-3, the V gene TRBV7-9; TRBD1 matches 7 bases. The CDR3 has 15 amino acids. Germline CDR1 SEHNR, CDR2 FQNEAQ (reference sequence). The J segment lost 0 bases and the V segment lost 1 base, leaving 0 bases of the junction unmatched. DNA of the CDR3: TGTGCCAGCAGCTTAGGGACAGGCTCTGGAAACACCATATATTTT. Translation: CASSLGTGSGNTIYF.

The chain joins TRBV15 to TRBJ1-5; D is perhaps TRBD1 (5 bases). This CDR3 has 13 amino acids. Germline V CDR1 and CDR2: LNHNV, YYDKDF (reference sequence). Trimming took 6 bases from V and 0 from J, leaving 6 bases between them. CDR3 bases: TGTGCCACCAGGGGGCCTAGCAATCAGCCCCAGCATTTT. It codes for CATRGPSNQPQHF.

The gene calls are TRBV20-1 and TRBJ2-2, with D perhaps assigned TRBD1 or TRBD2 (6 bases each). V was clipped by 6 bases and J by 4 bases, with 18 bases between them. The CDR3 length is 15 residues. CDR1 and CDR2 (germline): DFQATT, SNEGSKA (reference sequence). CDR3 amino acids: CSAHVGGRGTGELFF. CDR3 nucleotide sequence: TGCAGTGCCCACGTCGGGGGCCGAGGCACCGGGGAGCTGTTTTTT.

This clonotype has just a few counts. The genes are TRBV20-1 and TRBJ1-4; a weak D match, TRBD1 (5 bases). The CDR3 has 12 amino acids. Germline V gives CDR1 DFQATT, CDR2 SNEGSKA (reference sequence). The V and J ends lost 5 bases and 7 bases respectively, with 11 bases between them. The CDR3 nucleotides are TGCAGTGCTTTGTCGAGGGGTGAAAAACTGTTTTTT. This codes for CSALSRGEKLFF.

The CDR3 is CSATSIGLEAYEQYF. The CDR3 DNA sequence: TGCAGTGCCACTAGCATAGGTCTAGAGGCCTACGAGCAGTACTTC. V gene TRBV20-1 combines with J gene TRBJ2-7; possibly TRBD2 for D (6 bases). The V gene's germline CDR1 is DFQATT and CDR2 SNEGSKA (reference sequence). The ends were cut back, 6 bases at V and 2 bases at J, with 20 bases in the middle. This CDR3 is 15 amino acids long.

The J gene is TRBJ2-5, the V gene TRBV20-1, with unresolved D. The ends were cut back, 0 bases at V and 0 bases at J, with 8 bases in the middle. The CDR3 loop spans 14 amino acids. CDR1 DFQATT and CDR2 SNEGSKA come from the germline V gene (reference sequence). In DNA, the CDR3 is TGCAGTGCTAGAGATCCGGCTCACCAAGAGACCCAGTACTTC. It yields the protein CSARDPAHQETQYF.

This clonotype was detected a few times. The chain links TRBV20-1 to TRBJ2-7; 10 bases are shared with TRBD2. J lost 2 bases, V lost 1 base, and 5 bases had no gene match. CDR3 length: 15 residues. The germline gives CDR1 DFQATT, CDR2 SNEGSKA (reference sequence). The CDR3, as DNA: TGCAGTGCTAGAGGACGACTAGCGGGCCCCTACGAGCAGTACTTC. Translated, it gives CSARGRLAGPYEQYF.

V is TRBV20-1 and J is TRBJ2-7, with 12 bases aligning to TRBD2. Unmatched junction bases numbered 3, after V lost 6 bases and J lost 0 bases. The V gene's germline CDR1 is DFQATT and CDR2 SNEGSKA (reference sequence). The CDR3 length is 14 residues. CDR3 coding DNA: TGCAGTGCCGAGACTAGCGGGAGCTCCTACGAGCAGTACTTC. This translates into CSAETSGSSYEQYF.

This clonotype was observed many times. V usage is TRBV3-1 and J usage is TRBJ2-3; the match to TRBD1 covers 7 bases. Germline CDR1 reads LGHDT; CDR2 reads YNNKEL (reference sequence). CDR3 length: 14 residues. V was pared by 4 bases and J by 15 bases, with 16 bases of the junction left unmatched. This CDR3 reads CASSRQGLSSDLYF. In nucleotides, the CDR3 is TGTGCCAGCAGCCGACAGGGCCTCTCATCTGACTTATATTTT.

V gene TRBV15 combines with J gene TRBJ2-3; 13 nucleotides line up with TRBD2. Trimming at V came to 3 bases and at J to 1 base, leaving 13 bases not matched to a gene. The CDR3 loop spans 20 amino acids. Germline V gives CDR1 LNHNV, CDR2 YYDKDF (reference sequence). The DNA of the CDR3 is TGTGCCACCAGCAGGAAAAGCCGGGGACTAGCGGGATCTGGCACAGATACGCAGTATTTT. It is translated as CATSRKSRGLAGSGTDTQYF.

V is TRBV5-1 and J is TRBJ2-3; 14 bases fit TRBD2. The V gene's germline CDR1 is SGHRS and CDR2 YFSETQ. The CDR3 has 17 residues. Losses at the gene ends were 8 bases for V and 0 bases for J; bases not matched to a gene: 8. The DNA for the CDR3 is TGCGCCAGTTCGGGACTAGCGGGAGCCACTAGCACAGATACGCAGTATTTT. Amino acid sequence: CASSGLAGATSTDTQYF. The entire variable domain, with the rest obtained from reference TRBV5-1 and TRBJ2-3, is as follows: KAGVTQTPRYLIKTRGQQVTLSCSPISGHRSVSWYQQTPGQGLQFLFEYFSETQRNKGNFPGRFSGRQFSNSRSEMNVSTLELGDSALYLCASSGLAGATSTDTQYFGPGTRLTVL.